One and the same sample provided the 5 T cell receptor beta chains below, sequenced in a study of CD8 T cells in Susac syndrome. Reverse transcription of about 0.45 to 1 ug RNA was performed with random hexamers. TCRdb processed the immunoSEQ multiplex PCR reads anew with MiXCR; each CDR3 protein has one entry. Found here are approximately 80,000 distinct CDR3 sequences, roughly 94% of them singletons; the top ten hold about 0.5%. The material sequenced was CD8+ T cells from PBMCs. The receptors originated from a human donor with Susac syndrome.

The chain has TRBV12-5 and TRBJ2-2; the D is unclear. The CDR3 totals 12 residues. Trimming left V 4 bases short and J 4 bases short, with 4 bases between. Germline assignment: CDR1 LGHNT and CDR2 FRNRAP. CDR3 nucleotides: TGTGCTAGTGGTTACGTCACCGGGGAGCTGTTTTTT. Translation: CASGYVTGELFF. Looking up the rest from reference TRBV12-5 and TRBJ2-2 gives the full variable domain: DARVTQTPRHKVTEMGQEVTMRCQPILGHNTVFWYRQTMMQGLELLAYFRNRAPLDDSGMPKDRFSAEMPDATLATLKIQPSEPRDSAVYFCASGYVTGELFFGEGSRLTVL.

This chain uses TRBV19 with TRBJ1-1; no clear D. The CDR3 loop spans 14 amino acids. Per germline, CDR1 LNHDA and CDR2 SQIVND (reference sequence). Trimming shortened V by 7 bases and J by 5 bases, and 17 bases separated the two germline ends. This chain's CDR3 is CASNGAGVWTEAFF. The CDR3 DNA sequence: TGTGCCAGTAACGGAGCTGGGGTATGGACTGAAGCTTTCTTT.

This chain joins TRBV15 and TRBJ2-3, with D tentatively TRBD2 (5 bases). This CDR3 has 16 amino acids. Germline V gene sequence: CDR1 LNHNV, CDR2 YYDKDF (reference sequence). The ends were cut back, 5 bases at V and 5 bases at J, with 20 bases in the middle. The CDR3 loop is CATSSKGLGRGDTQYF. The CDR3 DNA is TGTGCCACCAGCTCTAAAGGCCTCGGCCGGGGAGATACGCAGTATTTT.

This chain connects TRBV12-3 or TRBV12-4 to TRBJ2-7; D possibly corresponds to TRBD2 (7 bases). With 4 bases removed from V and 6 bases from J, the gap between germline ends came to 16 bases. CDR3 length: 14 residues. The DNA of the CDR3 is TGTGCCAGCAGTTCGGGGGGCACTTCATCCGAGCAGTACTTC. Translated: CASSSGGTSSEQYF.

J is TRBJ2-3 and V is TRBV9, with D perhaps TRBD2 (6 bases). Trimming removed 0 bases from V and 2 bases from J, with 19 bases in between. CDR3 size: 18 residues. Germline loops: CDR1 SGDLS, CDR2 YYNGEE. CDR3 sequence: CASSVETGTAGPTDTQYF. CDR3 sequence (DNA): TGTGCCAGCAGCGTAGAAACCGGGACTGCTGGCCCCACAGATACGCAGTATTTT.